This TCR beta chain was recorded in a study of cytomegalovirus exposure and HLA in healthy donors. Study-level results: Sequencing probably produced one cluster of sequence variants that were highly shared.

Donors were nominally healthy when sampled, though unrecorded immune exposures were likely. The CDR3 loop spans 17 amino acids. CDR1 is SGHRS and CDR2 is YFSETQ in the germline V gene. With 0 bases clipped from V and 2 bases from J, the junction kept 7 bases outside the gene matches. In regard to this clone: Antigen: not known.

Primers: 60 Vbeta forward and 13 Jbeta reverse. The assay was immunoSEQ multiplex PCR, and TCRdb's table has in-frame clones only and misses some. The data show about 160,000 clones, with 75% to 80% seen just once and around 0.89% held by the top ten. This receptor was taken from a woman between 45 and 60 years old in good health and CMV-seropositive. V is TRBV5-1 and J is TRBJ2-7; 11 bases match TRBD1. The sequenced sample consisted of PBMCs. The CDR3 protein is CASSLAPLGQGAYEQYF. The CDR3 DNA reads as TGCGCCAGCAGCTTGGCTCCTCTGGGACAGGGGGCCTACGAGCAGTACTTC. The full variable domain, its missing parts supplied by reference TRBV5-1 and TRBJ2-7, is KAGVTQTPRYLIKTRGQQVTLSCSPISGHRSVSWYQQTPGQGLQFLFEYFSETQRNKGNFPGRFSGRQFSNSRSEMNVSTLELGDSALYLCASSLAPLGQGAYEQYFGPGTRLTVT.